These T cell receptor beta chains were read from a single sample in a study of T cell changes during pregnancy in multiple sclerosis. TCRdb keeps only in-frame clones here, not all; method: immunoSEQ multiplex PCR. The sample holds 60,000 to 85,000 clones, 91% seen once. The sequenced sample was peripheral blood, obtained in the first trimester of pregnancy. These TCRs come from a female donor with multiple sclerosis, enrolled in a pregnancy study. Each CDR3 is given without its conserved first and last residue. Only part of the rows carry a size: once, few, many, or a class if the clone is expanded.

V gene: TRBV7-9; clone size: once; J gene: TRBJ2-2; CDR3 protein: ASSLSSGTLHTGELF
V gene: TRBV6-6; clone size: -; J gene: TRBJ1-5; CDR3 protein: ASSYGGQSNQPQH
V gene: TRBV7-9; clone size: -; J gene: TRBJ2-3; CDR3 protein: ASSSTPGLLYTQY
V gene: TRBV27; clone size: -; J gene: TRBJ2-5; CDR3 protein: ASSLSGQGVETQY
V gene: TRBV7-2; clone size: -; J gene: TRBJ1-2; CDR3 protein: ASSLRRHPYYGYT
V gene: TRBV2; clone size: -; J gene: TRBJ1-4; CDR3 protein: ASRSRGTNEKLF
V gene: TRBV4-2; clone size: -; J gene: TRBJ1-1; CDR3 protein: ASSPRGRFTEAF
V gene: TRBV10-1; clone size: few; J gene: TRBJ2-2; CDR3 protein: ASSDPSGGNTGELF
V gene: TRBV5-1; clone size: -; J gene: TRBJ2-5; CDR3 protein: ASGLGGGDGETQY
V gene: TRBV5-8; clone size: -; J gene: TRBJ2-3; CDR3 protein: ASSLGETSGGTDTQY
V gene: TRBV7-6; clone size: few; J gene: TRBJ1-5; CDR3 protein: ASSLVAGRNQPQH
V gene: TRBV2; clone size: -; J gene: TRBJ2-7; CDR3 protein: ASRDSGRSYEQY
V gene: TRBV6-5; clone size: -; J gene: TRBJ2-7; CDR3 protein: ASSSGGTSAEQY
V gene: TRBV13; clone size: -; J gene: TRBJ1-1; CDR3 protein: ASSLGRRSTEAF
V gene: TRBV6-6; clone size: once; J gene: TRBJ1-5; CDR3 protein: ASTSRDRGNQPQH
V gene: TRBV5-6; clone size: -; J gene: TRBJ1-1; CDR3 protein: ASSLVGGNTEAF
V gene: TRBV11-2; clone size: -; J gene: TRBJ1-4; CDR3 protein: ASSGRTSGLF
V gene: TRBV19; clone size: -; J gene: TRBJ1-2; CDR3 protein: ASRPTGTYGYT
V gene: TRBV18; clone size: -; J gene: TRBJ2-7; CDR3 protein: ASSPSLGTVAYEQY
V gene: TRBV30; clone size: once; J gene: TRBJ2-1; CDR3 protein: AWSVRLASGGDNEQF
V gene: TRBV7-3; clone size: once; J gene: TRBJ2-3; CDR3 protein: ASSFSGTGRADTQY
V gene: TRBV5-1; clone size: -; J gene: TRBJ1-2; CDR3 protein: ASSVGQGYSGYT
V gene: TRBV5-1; clone size: once; J gene: TRBJ1-1; CDR3 protein: ASSPGTGLTEAF
V gene: TRBV2; clone size: -; J gene: TRBJ1-2; CDR3 protein: ASTPTRNNYGYT
V gene: TRBV7-9; clone size: -; J gene: TRBJ2-1; CDR3 protein: ASSGRGYKVSSYNEQF
V gene: TRBV6-5; clone size: -; J gene: TRBJ1-1; CDR3 protein: ASSRRGRGAF
V gene: TRBV28; clone size: -; J gene: TRBJ1-2; CDR3 protein: ASSLGVLVWGT
V gene: TRBV7-2; clone size: -; J gene: TRBJ2-3; CDR3 protein: ASSFTSGSTDTQY
V gene: TRBV9; clone size: -; J gene: TRBJ2-5; CDR3 protein: ASSGRAGHQETQY
V gene: TRBV7-9; clone size: -; J gene: TRBJ1-4; CDR3 protein: ASSSTGQSATNEKLF
V gene: TRBV15; clone size: -; J gene: TRBJ1-2; CDR3 protein: ATSRDRGIGYGYT
V gene: TRBV5-8; clone size: -; J gene: TRBJ1-1; CDR3 protein: ASSFLTVYTEAF
V gene: TRBV7-9; clone size: -; J gene: TRBJ2-1; CDR3 protein: ASQAGGPESEQF
V gene: TRBV19; clone size: -; J gene: TRBJ1-1; CDR3 protein: ASSVTKNTEAF
V gene: TRBV6-5; clone size: -; J gene: TRBJ1-1; CDR3 protein: ASSYSWALNTEAF
V gene: TRBV6-1; clone size: -; J gene: TRBJ2-7; CDR3 protein: ASKGQGHYEQY
V gene: TRBV2; clone size: -; J gene: TRBJ2-2; CDR3 protein: ASSRTRSNTGELF
V gene: TRBV2; clone size: -; J gene: TRBJ2-2; CDR3 protein: ASTGPRGAGELF
V gene: TRBV10-3; clone size: few; J gene: TRBJ1-1; CDR3 protein: AIRPGQGNTEAF
V gene: TRBV30; clone size: few; J gene: TRBJ1-1; CDR3 protein: AWSVGGAEAF
V gene: TRBV28; clone size: -; J gene: TRBJ2-1; CDR3 protein: ASSSPRLAGWNEQF
V gene: TRBV7-9; clone size: -; J gene: TRBJ1-4; CDR3 protein: ASSGGDSRNEKLF
V gene: TRBV9; clone size: -; J gene: TRBJ2-2; CDR3 protein: ASSVEVRPSTGELF
V gene: TRBV28; clone size: -; J gene: TRBJ2-7; CDR3 protein: ATQLGRDPTYEQY
V gene: TRBV5-1; clone size: few; J gene: TRBJ1-6; CDR3 protein: ASSWFATGTANSPLH
V gene: TRBV5-1; clone size: once; J gene: TRBJ1-1; CDR3 protein: ASSSGVDTEAF
V gene: TRBV28; clone size: once; J gene: TRBJ2-3; CDR3 protein: ASSFLRTGGALGQY
V gene: TRBV5-5; clone size: -; J gene: TRBJ1-1; CDR3 protein: ASSLGRTGTRNTEAF
V gene: TRBV2; clone size: -; J gene: TRBJ1-2; CDR3 protein: ASSEFSAVEGYT
V gene: TRBV11-1; clone size: -; J gene: TRBJ2-5; CDR3 protein: ASRGQGRETQY
V gene: TRBV28; clone size: -; J gene: TRBJ2-7; CDR3 protein: ASSLLGQGRPLEQY
V gene: TRBV5-6; clone size: -; J gene: TRBJ2-7; CDR3 protein: ASSSRGTGTGEQY
V gene: TRBV5-4; clone size: once; J gene: TRBJ2-3; CDR3 protein: ASSPTSGGHLYTDTQY